The rows below give T cell receptor beta chains drawn from one sample of a study of breast tumors, draining lymph nodes, adjacent tissues. TCRdb reanalysed the multiplex PCR reads using MiXCR and keeps one entry per CDR3 protein. The data show roughly 14,000 distinct CDR3 sequences, around 57% seen once. The sample taken for sequencing was tumor-adjacent breast tissue. All receptors derive from a female donor with breast cancer. Some clones in this sample may be carry-over from other donors' samples. CDR3s include the opening cysteine and the closing phenylalanine or tryptophan. Fields, in order: clone size, J gene, D gene, V gene, CDR3 protein, CDR3 DNA. A D gene is named only where the DNA matches it firmly. Clone size is stated in some rows and not others, as once, few, many or a class when expanded.

. TRBJ1-2 . TRBV27 CASSSTVSYGYTF TGTGCCAGCAGTTCAACTGTATCCTATGGCTACACCTTC
. TRBJ2-1 TRBD2 TRBV12-5 CASGPGLAGLEQFF TGTGCTAGTGGTCCGGGACTAGCGGGACTTGAGCAGTTCTTC
. TRBJ2-7 . TRBV2 CASSEARRLSLGQQYF TGTGCCAGCAGTGAAGCCCGGCGGCTATCTCTGGGTCAGCAGTACTTC
once TRBJ2-7 TRBD2 TRBV11-2 CASSLAGGSSYEQYF TGTGCCAGCAGCTTAGCGGGAGGGAGCTCCTACGAGCAGTACTTC
. TRBJ2-7 . TRBV10-1 CASRDLAREEQYF TGCGCCAGCAGAGATCTTGCCAGGGAAGAGCAGTACTTC
few TRBJ2-7 TRBD1 TRBV11-2 CASTQGGSFVGTGYYEQYF TGTGCCAGCACCCAGGGGGGCTCGTTCGTGGGGACAGGGTACTACGAGCAGTACTTC
. TRBJ1-5 . TRBV4-1 CASSTPTGRWSNQPQHF TGCGCCAGCAGCACCCCAACCGGACGGTGGAGCAATCAGCCCCAGCATTTT
many TRBJ2-1 TRBD2 TRBV6-2/TRBV6-3 CASSYSSPSGSINEQFF TGTGCCAGCAGTTACTCGTCCCCTAGCGGGAGCATTAATGAGCAGTTCTTC
many TRBJ1-5 . TRBV28 CASSLQGSSNQPQHF TGTGCCAGCAGTTTACAGGGCTCTAGCAATCAGCCCCAGCATTTT
. TRBJ1-2 . TRBV29-1 CSVEFRGWGIYGYTF TGCAGCGTTGAATTTCGGGGGTGGGGAATCTATGGCTACACCTTC
medium-sized TRBJ2-7 TRBD1 TRBV20-1 CSARGMTGGSSYEQYF TGCAGTGCTAGAGGGATGACAGGGGGAAGCTCCTACGAGCAGTACTTC
medium-sized TRBJ2-7 . TRBV7-9 CASSAEYEQYF TGTGCCAGCAGCGCAGAATACGAGCAGTACTTC
once TRBJ2-7 . TRBV14 CASSQDPRSSYEPYF TGTGCCAGCAGCCAAGACCCCAGGTCCTCCTACGAGCCGTACTTC
. TRBJ2-3 TRBD2 TRBV20-1 CSASRTSGTDTQYF TGCAGTGCTAGCCGGACTAGCGGGACAGATACGCAGTATTTT
. TRBJ1-2 . TRBV6-6 CASSPRSGDSYTF TGTGCCAGCAGTCCCAGGTCGGGGGACTCTTACACCTTC
. TRBJ2-1 . TRBV12-3/TRBV12-4 CTSSPTPVTRGGNEQFF TGTACCAGCAGTCCGACCCCTGTGACTAGAGGGGGCAATGAGCAGTTCTTC
. TRBJ2-1 TRBD1 TRBV5-1 CASSWDSNNEQFF TGCGCCAGCAGCTGGGACAGCAACAATGAGCAGTTCTTC
medium-sized TRBJ2-3 TRBD2 TRBV4-1 CASSQGRREIDTQYF TGCGCCAGCAGCCAAGGTCGGCGGGAGATAGATACGCAGTATTTT
large TRBJ1-6 . TRBV7-8 CASSPITSSYNSPLHF TGTGCCAGCAGCCCGATCACGAGCTCCTATAATTCACCCCTCCACTTT
. TRBJ2-1 . TRBV12-5 CASGLGGEQFF TGTGCTAGTGGTTTGGGAGGTGAGCAGTTCTTC
. TRBJ1-2 . TRBV20-1 CSATTGRGYGYTF TGCAGTGCCACAACGGGTAGGGGTTATGGCTACACCTTC
. TRBJ2-7 . TRBV7-2 CASSVGAYEQYF TGCGCCAGCAGCGTAGGGGCCTACGAGCAGTACTTC
. TRBJ1-2 TRBD1 TRBV6-9 CASMRSGQGSYGYTF TGTGCCAGCATGCGTTCGGGACAGGGGTCGTATGGCTACACCTTC
many TRBJ2-3 . TRBV18 CASSSLGTDTQYF TGTGCCAGCTCAAGTTTAGGGACAGATACGCAGTATTTT
many TRBJ2-1 . TRBV19 CASTARNEQFF TGTGCCAGTACGGCCCGCAATGAGCAGTTCTTC
. TRBJ2-7 TRBD2 TRBV7-3 CASALAGTYEQYF TGTGCCAGCGCGCTAGCGGGAACCTACGAGCAGTACTTC
medium-sized TRBJ2-3 TRBD2 TRBV5-5 CASSLKGGPDTQYF TGTGCCAGCAGCTTGAAGGGAGGGCCAGATACGCAGTATTTT
. TRBJ1-4 TRBD1 TRBV19 CASSITRGRTTNEKLFF TGTGCCAGTAGTATTACCAGGGGGAGGACAACTAATGAAAAACTGTTTTTT
many TRBJ2-1 . TRBV12-3/TRBV12-4 CASSLDDYNEQFF TGTGCCAGCAGTTTAGACGACTACAATGAGCAGTTCTTC
large TRBJ1-3 . TRBV20-1 CSAPPTGSGNTIYF TGCAGTGCTCCTCCCACGGGGTCTGGAAACACCATATATTTT
. TRBJ2-3 . TRBV9 CASSRSGTTDTQYF TGTGCCAGCAGCCGGTCCGGGACGACAGATACGCAGTATTTT
many TRBJ1-5 . TRBV15 CATSRDTQPQHF TGTGCCACCAGCAGAGACACTCAGCCCCAGCATTTT
. TRBJ2-1 TRBD2 TRBV19 CASSTKRDENNEQFF TGTGCCAGTAGTACCAAGCGGGACGAGAACAATGAGCAGTTCTTC
medium-sized TRBJ1-1 . TRBV10-1 CASSRGMNTEAFF TGCGCCAGCAGCAGGGGAATGAACACTGAAGCTTTCTTT
. TRBJ1-5 TRBD1 TRBV9 CASSARDRGSAIQPQHF TGTGCCAGCAGCGCCCGGGACAGGGGATCAGCAATTCAGCCCCAGCATTTT
many TRBJ1-4 . TRBV5-8 CASGEQRGEKLFF TGTGCCAGCGGGGAGCAGAGGGGGGAAAAACTGTTTTTT
. TRBJ2-1 . TRBV10-1 CASSRGQNNEQFF TGCGCCAGCAGTCGAGGACAGAACAATGAGCAGTTCTTC
medium-sized TRBJ2-5 . TRBV2 CASSSERGETQYF TGTGCCAGCAGTTCCGAGAGAGGAGAGACCCAGTACTTC
. TRBJ1-4 . TRBV29-1 CSVAPQGLDEKLFF TGCAGCGTGGCACCTCAGGGACTCGATGAAAAACTGTTTTTT
many TRBJ2-5 TRBD2 TRBV20-1 CSASVSGSESETQYF TGCAGTGCTAGTGTAAGCGGGAGCGAATCGGAGACCCAGTACTTC
once TRBJ1-2 . TRBV29-1 CSVEAASRDYGYTF TGCAGCGTTGAAGCGGCCAGTCGTGACTATGGCTACACCTTC
. TRBJ1-2 . TRBV29-1 CSVGSIDSNYGYTF TGCAGCGTTGGTTCCATCGACAGTAACTATGGCTACACCTTC
. TRBJ1-2 TRBD1 TRBV5-1 CASRYESQGGYGYTF TGTGCCAGCAGGTATGAGAGCCAGGGGGGTTATGGCTACACCTTC
. TRBJ1-2 . TRBV12-3/TRBV12-4 CASSPGQRGYTF TGTGCCAGCAGCCCCGGACAGAGAGGCTACACCTTC
. TRBJ2-5 . TRBV29-1 CSARLATGLSETQYF TGCAGCGCTAGGCTGGCTACAGGGTTGTCAGAGACCCAGTACTTC
. TRBJ2-1 TRBD2 TRBV11-2 CASSPETSGGDEQFF TGTGCCAGCAGCCCGGAGACTAGCGGGGGAGATGAGCAGTTCTTC
. TRBJ2-7 . TRBV20-1 CSASAGQTYEQYF TGCAGTGCTAGTGCTGGACAGACCTACGAGCAGTACTTC
. TRBJ2-3 TRBD2 TRBV4-2 CASSQEAGGPADTQYF TGTGCCAGCAGCCAAGAAGCGGGAGGGCCTGCAGATACGCAGTATTTT
. TRBJ1-2 . TRBV19 CASSIARDGYTF TGTGCCAGTAGTATAGCCCGAGATGGCTACACCTTC
medium-sized TRBJ2-3 . TRBV15 CATRGRGRADTQYF TGTGCCACCAGGGGCCGGGGAAGGGCAGATACGCAGTATTTT
. TRBJ2-5 . TRBV12-3/TRBV12-4 CASSFSVRGAETQYF TGTGCCAGCAGTTTTAGCGTACGGGGAGCGGAGACCCAGTACTTC
. TRBJ1-1 . TRBV20-1 CSASFLGAGSEAFF TGCAGTGCTTCTTTTCTTGGAGCGGGGTCTGAAGCTTTCTTT
. TRBJ2-5 . TRBV15 CATSRGENQETQYF TGTGCCACCAGCAGAGGGGAAAACCAAGAGACCCAGTACTTC
. TRBJ2-3 TRBD2 TRBV6-1 CASSEVAGGTDTQYF TGTGCCAGCAGTGAAGTCGCCGGGGGGACAGATACGCAGTATTTT
medium-sized TRBJ2-5 . TRBV20-1 CSAQDQETQYF TGCAGTGCTCAGGACCAAGAGACCCAGTACTTC
. TRBJ1-2 . TRBV2 CASTRVAIFLCANYGYTF TGTGCCAGCACTCGAGTGGCTATATTCTTATGTGCTAACTATGGCTACACCTTC
many TRBJ2-7 TRBD1 TRBV19 CASSMTGFVNEQYF TGTGCCAGTAGTATGACAGGGTTTGTTAACGAGCAGTACTTC
. TRBJ2-1 TRBD2 TRBV24-1 CATSAGSGIYNEQFF TGTGCCACCAGTGCGGGTAGCGGGATTTACAATGAACAGTTCTTC
. TRBJ1-2 . TRBV4-2 CASSQAGGRGYTF TGTGCCAGCAGCCAGGCTGGGGGACGTGGCTACACCTTC